This note documents a single T cell receptor (beta chain) sequence. Sequenced by immunoSEQ multiplex PCR; TCRdb stores in-frame clones only, minus some. The sample shows 390,000 or so clones, over 80% of them seen only once. The J segment lost 3 bases and the V segment lost 0 bases, leaving 19 bases of the junction unmatched. The CDR3 is 21 amino acids. This record belongs to a study of blood T cell repertoires in COVID-19. Recruits, aged about 18 to 90 years, lived in around 24 US areas. For recovered donors of Cohort 3, there were two negative PCRs, clearance, or symptom resolution. Sequenced material: PBMCs or T cells enriched from blood (not recorded which). The chain carries TRBV23-1 and TRBJ1-1; 10 nucleotides line up with TRBD1. TRBV23-1 is an ORF, and what it does is uncertain. This receptor was obtained from a woman in her fifties or sixties who had recovered from COVID-19. CDR3 protein: CASSQSAATDRGILKDTEAFF. CDR3 nucleotide sequence: TGCGCCAGCAGTCAATCGGCTGCCACGGACAGGGGGATACTTAAAGACACTGAAGCTTTCTTT.